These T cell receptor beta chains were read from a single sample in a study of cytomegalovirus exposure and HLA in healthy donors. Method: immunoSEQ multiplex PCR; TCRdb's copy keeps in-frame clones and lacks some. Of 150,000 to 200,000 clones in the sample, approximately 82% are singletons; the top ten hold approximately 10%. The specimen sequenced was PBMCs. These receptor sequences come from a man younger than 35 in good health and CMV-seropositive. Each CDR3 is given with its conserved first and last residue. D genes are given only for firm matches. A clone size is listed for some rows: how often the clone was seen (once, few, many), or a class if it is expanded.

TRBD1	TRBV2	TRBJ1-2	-	CASPIRGDSGTNYGYTF	TGTGCCAGCCCCATCAGGGGGGATAGCGGTACTAACTATGGCTACACCTTC
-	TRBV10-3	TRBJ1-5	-	CAISGSQGEGNQPQHF	TGTGCCATCAGTGGTAGCCAGGGCGAGGGCAATCAGCCCCAGCATTTT
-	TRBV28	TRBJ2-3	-	CASSLKRVTDTQYF	TGTGCCAGCAGTTTAAAACGGGTCACAGATACGCAGTATTTT
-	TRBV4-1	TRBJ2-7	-	CASSQNTGGEQYF	TGCGCCAGCAGCCAAAACACAGGTGGCGAGCAGTACTTC
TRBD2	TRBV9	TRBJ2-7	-	CASSFSGTSYEQYF	TGTGCCAGCAGCTTCAGCGGGACCTCCTACGAGCAGTACTTC
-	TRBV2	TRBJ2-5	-	CASSPRLAQETQYF	TGTGCCAGCAGTCCCCGGCTAGCTCAAGAGACCCAGTACTTC
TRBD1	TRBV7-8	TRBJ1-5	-	CASSFDRDNQPQHF	TGTGCCAGCAGCTTTGACAGGGACAATCAGCCCCAGCATTTT
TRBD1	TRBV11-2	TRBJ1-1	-	CASTFRGARNTEAFF	TGTGCCAGTACTTTCAGGGGGGCGAGGAACACTGAAGCTTTCTTT
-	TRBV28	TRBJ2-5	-	CASSSGKTQYF	TGTGCCAGCAGCTCCGGTAAGACCCAGTACTTC
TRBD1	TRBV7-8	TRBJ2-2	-	CASRPRQGANTGELFF	TGTGCCAGCAGGCCTCGACAGGGAGCGAACACCGGGGAGCTGTTTTTT
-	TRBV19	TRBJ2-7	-	CASSPGLRYEQYF	TGTGCCAGTAGTCCGGGACTCCGCTACGAGCAGTACTTC
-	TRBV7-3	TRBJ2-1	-	CASSSGEFNEQFF	TGTGCCAGCAGTTCGGGAGAGTTCAATGAGCAGTTCTTC
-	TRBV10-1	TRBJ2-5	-	CASKGYQETQYF	TGCGCCAGCAAGGGGTACCAAGAGACCCAGTACTTC
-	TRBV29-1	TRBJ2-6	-	CSVVAASPPSGANVLTF	TGCAGCGTTGTGGCCGCCTCCCCACCCTCTGGGGCCAACGTCCTGACTTTC
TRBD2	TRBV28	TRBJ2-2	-	CASTPGGYRELFF	TGTGCCAGCACCCCGGGGGGATACCGGGAGCTGTTTTTT
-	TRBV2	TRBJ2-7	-	CATRQLSYEQYF	TGTGCCACAAGACAGCTCTCCTACGAGCAGTACTTC
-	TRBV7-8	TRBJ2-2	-	CASSPITVSRGAGELFF	TGTGCCAGCAGCCCGATAACAGTTAGTCGCGGGGCCGGGGAGCTGTTTTTT
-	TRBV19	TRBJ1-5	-	CASSVARDNQPQHF	TGTGCCAGTAGTGTCGCCAGGGACAATCAGCCCCAGCATTTT
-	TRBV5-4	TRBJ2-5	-	CASSVSTSGPTQYF	TGTGCCAGCAGCGTTAGTACTAGTGGGCCGACCCAGTACTTC
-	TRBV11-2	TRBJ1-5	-	CASSLGGMSNQPQHF	TGTGCCAGCAGCTTAGGGGGCATGAGCAATCAGCCCCAGCATTTT
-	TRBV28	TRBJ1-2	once	CASTVTLGGHVKQARGYTF	TGTGCCAGCACCGTCACTTTGGGAGGACACGTGAAACAGGCAAGAGGCTACACCTTC
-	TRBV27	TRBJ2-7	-	CASSLAGTYEQYF	TGTGCCAGCAGTTTAGCGGGAACCTACGAGCAGTACTTC
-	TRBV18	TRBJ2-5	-	CASSPTSFSQYF	TGTGCCAGCTCGCCGACTAGTTTTTCCCAGTACTTC
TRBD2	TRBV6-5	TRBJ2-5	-	CASSWTSGRETQYF	TGTGCCAGCAGTTGGACTAGCGGGAGAGAGACCCAGTACTTC
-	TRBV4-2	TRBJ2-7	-	CASSQEVQGYHEQYF	TGTGCCAGCAGCCAAGAGGTCCAGGGGTACCACGAGCAGTACTTC
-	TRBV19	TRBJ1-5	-	CASSFQQGSQPQHF	TGTGCCAGTAGCTTCCAACAGGGAAGTCAGCCCCAGCATTTT
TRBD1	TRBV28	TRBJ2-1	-	CASRHDRGRSSYNEQFF	TGTGCCAGCAGACACGACAGGGGGCGAAGCTCCTACAATGAGCAGTTCTTC
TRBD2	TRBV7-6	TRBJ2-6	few	CASSLAMGRAGGANVLTF	TGTGCCAGCAGCTTAGCAATGGGGAGGGCAGGTGGGGCCAACGTCCTGACTTTC
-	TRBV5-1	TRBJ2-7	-	CASSSDPTGEQYF	TGCGCCAGCAGCTCAGACCCGACGGGGGAGCAGTACTTC
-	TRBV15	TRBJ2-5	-	CATSTPVPGETQYF	TGTGCCACCAGCACCCCGGTGCCGGGGGAGACCCAGTACTTC
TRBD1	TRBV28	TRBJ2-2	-	CASSFRDRVSGELFF	TGTGCCAGCAGTTTCCGGGACAGGGTCTCCGGGGAGCTGTTTTTT
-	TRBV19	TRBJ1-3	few	CASSRSSGNTIYF	TGTGCCAGTAGTCGGAGCTCTGGAAACACCATATATTTT
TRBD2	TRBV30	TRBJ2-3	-	CAWGTGLAGVTDTQYF	TGTGCCTGGGGCACCGGACTAGCGGGAGTCACAGATACGCAGTATTTT
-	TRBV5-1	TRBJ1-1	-	CASRSTGMNTEAFF	TGCGCCAGCCGTTCGACAGGAATGAACACTGAAGCTTTCTTT
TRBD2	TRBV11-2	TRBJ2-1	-	CASSLRGRDTYNEQFF	TGTGCCAGCAGCTTGCGCGGGAGAGACACCTACAATGAGCAGTTCTTC
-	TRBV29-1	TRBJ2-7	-	CSAKPHLGYEQYF	TGCAGCGCAAAACCACATCTCGGGTACGAGCAGTACTTC
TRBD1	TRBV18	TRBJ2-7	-	CASSPPGTGYEQYF	TGTGCCAGCTCACCCCCAGGGACAGGCTACGAGCAGTACTTC
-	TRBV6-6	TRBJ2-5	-	CASTRGGAGQGETQYF	TGTGCCAGCACTCGAGGCGGGGCCGGCCAGGGAGAGACCCAGTACTTC
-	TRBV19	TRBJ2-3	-	CASSIGTVIRTDTQYF	TGTGCCAGTAGTATAGGTACAGTAATAAGGACAGATACGCAGTATTTT